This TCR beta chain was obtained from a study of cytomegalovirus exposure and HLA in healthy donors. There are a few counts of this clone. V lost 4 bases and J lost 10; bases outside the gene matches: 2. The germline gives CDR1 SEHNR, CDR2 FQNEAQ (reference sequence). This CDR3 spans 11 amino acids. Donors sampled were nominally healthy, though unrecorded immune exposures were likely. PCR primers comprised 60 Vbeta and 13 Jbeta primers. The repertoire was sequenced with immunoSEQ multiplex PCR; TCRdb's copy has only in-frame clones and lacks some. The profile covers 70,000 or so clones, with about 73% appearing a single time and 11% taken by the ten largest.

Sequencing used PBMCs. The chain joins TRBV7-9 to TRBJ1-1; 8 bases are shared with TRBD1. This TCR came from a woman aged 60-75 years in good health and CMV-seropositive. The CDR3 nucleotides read TGTGCCAGCAGCTCCGGACAGGGAGCTTTCTTT. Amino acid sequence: CASSSGQGAFF.